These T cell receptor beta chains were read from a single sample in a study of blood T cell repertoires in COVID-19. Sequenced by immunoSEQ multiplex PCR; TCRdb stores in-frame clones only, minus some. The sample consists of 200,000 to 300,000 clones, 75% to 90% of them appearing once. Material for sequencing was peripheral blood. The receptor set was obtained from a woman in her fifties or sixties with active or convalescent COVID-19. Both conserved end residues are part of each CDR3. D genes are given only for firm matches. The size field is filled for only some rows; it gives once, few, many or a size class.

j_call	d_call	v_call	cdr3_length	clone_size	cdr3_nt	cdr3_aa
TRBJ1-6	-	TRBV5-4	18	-	TGTGCCAGCAGCTTGAAGGTCAGCACAGACGATTATAATTCACCCCTCCACTTT	CASSLKVSTDDYNSPLHF
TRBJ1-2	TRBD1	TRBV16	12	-	TGTGCCAGCAGCCAATGGGACAGGGACTACACCTTC	CASSQWDRDYTF
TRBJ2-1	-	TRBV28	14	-	TGTGCCAGCAGTTTAGATCGGGTTCCGGGGGAGCAGTTCTTC	CASSLDRVPGEQFF
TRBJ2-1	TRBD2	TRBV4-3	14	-	TGCGCCAGCAGCCAAGAGCGGGGGGGAAATGAGCAGTTCTTC	CASSQERGGNEQFF
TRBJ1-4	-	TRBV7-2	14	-	TGTGCCAGCAGCTTAGGGCGGGAGGGGGAAAAACTGTTTTTT	CASSLGREGEKLFF
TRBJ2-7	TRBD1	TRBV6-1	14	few	TGTGCCAGCAGTGAAAACAGGGGATCCTACGAGCAGTACTTC	CASSENRGSYEQYF
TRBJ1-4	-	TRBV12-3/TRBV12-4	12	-	TGTGCCAGCAGTTTAGGGACGGGGGAACTGTTTTTT	CASSLGTGELFF
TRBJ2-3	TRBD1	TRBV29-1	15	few	TGCAGCGTGCTCCTCCGGGACAGGGGGATGAGTACGCAGTATTTT	CSVLLRDRGMSTQYF
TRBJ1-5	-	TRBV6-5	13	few	TGTGCCAGCAGGCCCGGTAGCAATCAGCCCCAGCATTTT	CASRPGSNQPQHF
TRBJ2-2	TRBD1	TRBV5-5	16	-	TGTGCCAGCAGAACAGGGGAACAGGTGGCCACCGGGGAGCTGTTTTTT	CASRTGEQVATGELFF
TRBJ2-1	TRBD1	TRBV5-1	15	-	TGCGCCAGCAGCTTGGGACAGGGCTCCTACAATGAGCAGTTCTTC	CASSLGQGSYNEQFF
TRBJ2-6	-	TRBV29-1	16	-	TGCAGCGTTGAGGGTACAGGGAGCTCTGGGGCCAACGTCCTGACTTTC	CSVEGTGSSGANVLTF
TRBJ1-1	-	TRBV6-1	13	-	TGTGCCAGCAGTGAAAACTTAGACACTGAAGCTTTCTTT	CASSENLDTEAFF
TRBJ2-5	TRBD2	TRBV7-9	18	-	TGTGCCAGCAGCTTACCGGCTAGCGGGGGGGCGGGTCAAGAGACCCAGTACTTC	CASSLPASGGAGQETQYF
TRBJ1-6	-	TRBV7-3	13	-	TGTGCCAGCAGCCTTACAGGGTTATCACCCCTCCACTTT	CASSLTGLSPLHF
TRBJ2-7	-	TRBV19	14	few	TGTGCCAATTGGACTTCCCGTCTCCTCTACGAGCAGTACTTC	CANWTSRLLYEQYF
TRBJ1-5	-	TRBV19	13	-	TGTGCCAGTAGTATAGACAGTCATCAGCCCCAGCATTTT	CASSIDSHQPQHF
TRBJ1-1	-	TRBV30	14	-	TGTGCCTGGAGTGTAGGGGGGGGTAGTACTGAAGCTTTCTTT	CAWSVGGGSTEAFF
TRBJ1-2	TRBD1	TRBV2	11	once	TGTGCCAGTGCAGGGGGTCGAGGCTACACCTTC	CASAGGRGYTF
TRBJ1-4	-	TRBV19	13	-	TGTGCCAGTAGTATACAGATAAATGAAAAACTGTTTTTT	CASSIQINEKLFF
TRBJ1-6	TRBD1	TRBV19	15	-	TGTGCCAGTAGCCCAGACCGGGGGACAGGGACACCCCTCCACTTT	CASSPDRGTGTPLHF
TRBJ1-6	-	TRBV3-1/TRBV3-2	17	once	TGTGCCAGCAGCCACCTCCAGGGATTCGGTTATAATTCACCCCTCCACTTT	CASSHLQGFGYNSPLHF
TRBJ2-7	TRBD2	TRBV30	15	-	TGTGCCTGCCGGGGGGGACCCACAAGCTCCTACGAGCAGTACTTC	CACRGGPTSSYEQYF
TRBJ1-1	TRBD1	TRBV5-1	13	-	TGCGCCAGCAGCCTACAGGGGGAAACTGAAGCTTTCTTT	CASSLQGETEAFF
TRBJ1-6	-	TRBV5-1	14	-	TGCGCCAGCAGCTTATCAGGGGTCAATTCACCCCTCCACTTT	CASSLSGVNSPLHF
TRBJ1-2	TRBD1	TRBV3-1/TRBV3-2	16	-	TGTGCCAGCAGCCAAGTCCGGAGGGGGCGTAACTATGGCTACACCTTC	CASSQVRRGRNYGYTF
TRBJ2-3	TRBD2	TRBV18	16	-	TGTGCCAGCTCACCCGGGACTAGCGGGGCCACAGATACGCAGTATTTT	CASSPGTSGATDTQYF
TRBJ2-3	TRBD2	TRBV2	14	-	TGTGCCAGCAGTGTTCGGACTAGCGCAGATACGCAGTATTTT	CASSVRTSADTQYF
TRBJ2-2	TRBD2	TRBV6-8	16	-	TGTGCCAGCCTGACTAGCGGGGGGCCGAACACCGGGGAGCTGTTTTTT	CASLTSGGPNTGELFF
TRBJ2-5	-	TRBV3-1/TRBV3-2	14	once	TGTGCCAGCAGCCAATCGGGACAACAAGAGACCCAGTACTTC	CASSQSGQQETQYF
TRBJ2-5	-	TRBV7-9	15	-	TGTGCCAGCTCTCTCGGGGGACGCGCACAAGAGACCCAGTACTTC	CASSLGGRAQETQYF
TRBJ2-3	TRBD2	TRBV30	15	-	TGTGCCTGGAGGCTATGGGGGGGATCGAGAGATACGCAGTATTTT	CAWRLWGGSRDTQYF
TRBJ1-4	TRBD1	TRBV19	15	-	TGTGCCAGTAGTATAATGAAGGGGGCGGAAGAAAAACTGTTTTTT	CASSIMKGAEEKLFF
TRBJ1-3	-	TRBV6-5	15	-	TGTGCCAGCAGTACTGGGCGCGACTCTGGAAACACCATATATTTT	CASSTGRDSGNTIYF
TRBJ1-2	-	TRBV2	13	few	TGTGCCAGCAGTGAAGGGTCGGGGTATGGCTACACCTTC	CASSEGSGYGYTF
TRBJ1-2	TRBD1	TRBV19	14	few	TGTGCCAGTAGTCTTACCGTGACAGGGGATGGCTACACCTTC	CASSLTVTGDGYTF
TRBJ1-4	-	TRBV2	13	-	TGTGCCAGCAGGGCTTCGTGGGGCGAGAAACTGTTTTTT	CASRASWGEKLFF
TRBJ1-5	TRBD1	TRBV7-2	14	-	TGTGCCAGCAGCTCGGGACAGGGCCATCAGCCCCAGCATTTT	CASSSGQGHQPQHF
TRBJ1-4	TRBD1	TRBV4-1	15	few	TGCGCCAGCAGCCAAGCGACAGGGGAGGAGGGAAAACTGTTTTTT	CASSQATGEEGKLFF
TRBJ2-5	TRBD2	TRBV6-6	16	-	TGTGCCAGCAGTCCCGTCGTAGCGGGGTCGAAAGAGACCCAGTACTTC	CASSPVVAGSKETQYF
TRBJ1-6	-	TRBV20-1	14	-	TGCAGTGCTAGTCGGACACCGAATAATTCACCCCTCCACTTT	CSASRTPNNSPLHF
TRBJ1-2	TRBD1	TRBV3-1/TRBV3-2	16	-	TGTGCCAGCAGCCCTGGGAACGGACAGGAGCCCTATGGCTACACCTTC	CASSPGNGQEPYGYTF
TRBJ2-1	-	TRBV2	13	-	TGTGCCAGCAGTGAGGAGGGGCGGGGTGAGCAGTTCTTC	CASSEEGRGEQFF
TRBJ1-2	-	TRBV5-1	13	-	TGCGCCAGCAGCTTGGACGTCAGCTATGGCTACACCTTC	CASSLDVSYGYTF
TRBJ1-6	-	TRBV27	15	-	TGTGCCAGCAGTTTAAGGGGGGGCCCCACTGAAACCCTCCACTTT	CASSLRGGPTETLHF
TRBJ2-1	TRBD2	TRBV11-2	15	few	TGTGCCAGCAGCTTCACCGCGGGGGTCCCTAAACCGGAGTTCTTC	CASSFTAGVPKPEFF
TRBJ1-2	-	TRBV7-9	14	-	TGTGCCAGCAGCCCTCCGGAGACTAACTATGGCTACACCTTC	CASSPPETNYGYTF
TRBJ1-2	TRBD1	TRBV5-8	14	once	TGTGCCAGCAGCACAGGGGGTGGGCCCTATGGCTACACCTTC	CASSTGGGPYGYTF
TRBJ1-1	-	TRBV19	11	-	TGTGCCAGTAGTATGGGGCCCAAAGCTTTCTTT	CASSMGPKAFF
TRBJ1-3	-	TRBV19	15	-	TGTGCCAGTAGTCTCCAGGGCTCCTCTGGAAACACCATATATTTT	CASSLQGSSGNTIYF
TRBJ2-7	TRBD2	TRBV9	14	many	TGTGCCAGCAGCTCACTAGCGGGGGGTGGCGAGCAGTACTTC	CASSSLAGGGEQYF
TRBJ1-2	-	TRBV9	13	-	TGTGCCAGCAGCGTACAGGGCTACTATGGCTACACCTTC	CASSVQGYYGYTF